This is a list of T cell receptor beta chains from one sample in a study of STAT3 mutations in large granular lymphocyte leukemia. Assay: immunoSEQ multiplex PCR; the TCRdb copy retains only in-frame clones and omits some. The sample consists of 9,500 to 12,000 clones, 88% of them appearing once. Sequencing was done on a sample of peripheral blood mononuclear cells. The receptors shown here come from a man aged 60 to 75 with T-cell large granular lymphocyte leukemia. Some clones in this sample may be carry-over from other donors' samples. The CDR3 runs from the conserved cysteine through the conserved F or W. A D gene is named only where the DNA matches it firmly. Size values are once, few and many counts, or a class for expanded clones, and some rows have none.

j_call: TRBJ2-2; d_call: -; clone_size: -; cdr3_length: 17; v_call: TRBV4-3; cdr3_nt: TGCGCCAGCAGCCAGGCTGTCGGGGGGCGAATCTCCGGGGAGCTGTTTTTT; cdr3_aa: CASSQAVGGRISGELFF
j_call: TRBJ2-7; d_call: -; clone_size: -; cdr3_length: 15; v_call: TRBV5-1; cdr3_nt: TGCGCCAGCAGCACAGGACCCCCCACGGGGAGGGAGCAGTACTTC; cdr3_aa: CASSTGPPTGREQYF
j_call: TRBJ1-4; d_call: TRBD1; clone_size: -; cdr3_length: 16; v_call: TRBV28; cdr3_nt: TGTGCCAGCAGTTCCTCGGGACAGGGTATTAATGAAAAACTGTTTTTT; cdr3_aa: CASSSSGQGINEKLFF
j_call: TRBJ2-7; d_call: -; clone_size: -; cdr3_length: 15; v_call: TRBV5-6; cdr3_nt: TGTGCCAGCAGCTTGGTTGCCAGGGAGTCCTACGAGCAGTACTTC; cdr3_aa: CASSLVARESYEQYF
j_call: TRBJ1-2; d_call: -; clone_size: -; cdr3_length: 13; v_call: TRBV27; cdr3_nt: TGTGCCAGCAGTTCCCGGGCCCAATCGGGCTACACCTTC; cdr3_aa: CASSSRAQSGYTF
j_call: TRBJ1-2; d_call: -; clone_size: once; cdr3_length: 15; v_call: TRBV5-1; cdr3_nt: TGCGCCAGCAGCCTGAGTTTGGGGGGCCCCTATGGCTACACCTTC; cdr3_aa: CASSLSLGGPYGYTF
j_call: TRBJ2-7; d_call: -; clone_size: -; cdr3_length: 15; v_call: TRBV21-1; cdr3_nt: TGTGCCAGCAGCTCTCTGGACCTTAAACCCTACGAGCAGTACTTC; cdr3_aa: CASSSLDLKPYEQYF
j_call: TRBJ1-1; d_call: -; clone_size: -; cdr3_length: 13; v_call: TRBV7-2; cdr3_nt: TGTGCCAGCAGCTTAGGGGCGAACACTGAAGCTTTCTTT; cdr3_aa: CASSLGANTEAFF
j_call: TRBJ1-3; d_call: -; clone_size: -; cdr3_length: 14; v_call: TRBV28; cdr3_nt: TGTGCCAGCAGGTCCCAGGGGAAAGGAAACACCATATATTTT; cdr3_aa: CASRSQGKGNTIYF
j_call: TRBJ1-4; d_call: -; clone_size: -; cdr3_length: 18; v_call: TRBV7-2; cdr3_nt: TGTGCCAGCAGCCCTCTTGGGCGGGGTAATCCCCTCAATGAAAAACTGTTTTTT; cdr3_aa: CASSPLGRGNPLNEKLFF
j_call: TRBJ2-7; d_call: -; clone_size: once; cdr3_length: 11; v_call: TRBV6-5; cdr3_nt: TGTGCCAGCACCTCAGCCTACGAGCAGTACTTC; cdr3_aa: CASTSAYEQYF
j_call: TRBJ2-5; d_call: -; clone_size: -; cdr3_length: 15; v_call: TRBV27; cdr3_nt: TGTGCCAGCCGGACGGGGGTCCGGGGACTAGAGACCCAGTACTTC; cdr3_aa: CASRTGVRGLETQYF
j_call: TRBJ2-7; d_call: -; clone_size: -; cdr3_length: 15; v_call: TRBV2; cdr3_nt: TGTGCCAGCAGTCCCGGGACCTTACCTGCCTACGAGCAGTACTTC; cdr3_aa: CASSPGTLPAYEQYF
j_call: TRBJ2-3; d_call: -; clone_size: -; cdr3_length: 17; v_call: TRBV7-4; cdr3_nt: TGTGCCAGCAGCTTAGCTCAGGGGGGAGCGGTTGCAGATACGCAGTATTTT; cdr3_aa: CASSLAQGGAVADTQYF
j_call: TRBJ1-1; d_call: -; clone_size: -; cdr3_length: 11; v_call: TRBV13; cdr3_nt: TGTGCCAGCAGCAGGGGGGCAGAAGCTTTCTTT; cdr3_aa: CASSRGAEAFF
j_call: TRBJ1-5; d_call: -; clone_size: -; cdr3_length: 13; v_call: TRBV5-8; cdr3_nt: TGTGCCAGCAGCGGGGGGGCGAGGCAGCCCCAGCATTTT; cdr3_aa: CASSGGARQPQHF
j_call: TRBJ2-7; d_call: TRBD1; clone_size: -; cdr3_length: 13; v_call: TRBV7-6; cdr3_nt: TGTGCCAGCAGCCCACAGGGGGCCTACGAGCAGTACTTC; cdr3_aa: CASSPQGAYEQYF
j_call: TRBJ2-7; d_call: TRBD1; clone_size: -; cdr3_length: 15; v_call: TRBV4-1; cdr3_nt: TGCGCCAGCAGCGAAGGATCGACAGGGAGTAACGAGCAGTACTTC; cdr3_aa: CASSEGSTGSNEQYF
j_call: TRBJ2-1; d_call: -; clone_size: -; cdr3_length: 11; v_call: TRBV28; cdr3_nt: TGTGCCAGCACAGCGGGCGCCCGTCAGTTCTTC; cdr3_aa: CASTAGARQFF
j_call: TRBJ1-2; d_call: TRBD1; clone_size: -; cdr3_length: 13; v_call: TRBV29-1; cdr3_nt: TGCAGCGGGAGACAGGGGGGAGGCTATGGCTACACCTTC; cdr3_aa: CSGRQGGGYGYTF
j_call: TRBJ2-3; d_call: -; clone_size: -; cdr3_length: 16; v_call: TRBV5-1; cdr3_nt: TGCGCCAGCAGCTTGGAATGGTTGAAGACTACAGATACGCAGTATTTT; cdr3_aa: CASSLEWLKTTDTQYF
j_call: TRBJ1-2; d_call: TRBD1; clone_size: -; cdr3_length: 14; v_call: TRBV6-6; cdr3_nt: TGTGCCAGCAGTTACTCCCAACAGGGGAATGGCTACACCTTC; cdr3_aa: CASSYSQQGNGYTF
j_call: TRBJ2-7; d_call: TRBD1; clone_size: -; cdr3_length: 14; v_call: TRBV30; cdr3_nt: TGTGCCTGGAGTGACAGGGGGAATTTCTACGAGCAGTACTTC; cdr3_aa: CAWSDRGNFYEQYF
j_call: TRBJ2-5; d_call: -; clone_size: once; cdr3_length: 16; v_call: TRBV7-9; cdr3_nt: TGTGCCAGCAGCCTACTACTGCGTCAGGGACAAGAGACCCAGTACTTC; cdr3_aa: CASSLLLRQGQETQYF
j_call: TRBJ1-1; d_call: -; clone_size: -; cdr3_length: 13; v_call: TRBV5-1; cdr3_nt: TGCGCCAGCAGCTTACTCTGGGACACTGAAGCTTTCTTT; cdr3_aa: CASSLLWDTEAFF
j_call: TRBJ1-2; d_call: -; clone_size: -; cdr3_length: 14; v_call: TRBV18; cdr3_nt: TGTGCCAGCTCACCCTCGGGACGGTTCTATGGCTACACCTTC; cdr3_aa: CASSPSGRFYGYTF
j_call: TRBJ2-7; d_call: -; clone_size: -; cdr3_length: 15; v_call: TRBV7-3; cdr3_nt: TGTGCCAGCACCCCCGAGGACTCAAGCTCCTACGAGCAGTACTTC; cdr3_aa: CASTPEDSSSYEQYF
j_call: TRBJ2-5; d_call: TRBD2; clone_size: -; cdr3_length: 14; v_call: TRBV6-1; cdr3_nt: TGTGCCAGCAGTGTCAACGGGAGGGGGGAGACCCAGTACTTC; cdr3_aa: CASSVNGRGETQYF
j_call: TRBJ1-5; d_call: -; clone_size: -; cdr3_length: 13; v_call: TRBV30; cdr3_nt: TGTGCCTGGGGGGGCGATAGCAATCAGCCCCAGCATTTT; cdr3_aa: CAWGGDSNQPQHF
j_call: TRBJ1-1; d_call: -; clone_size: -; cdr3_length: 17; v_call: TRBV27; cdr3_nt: TGTGCCAGCACCCCAGGGCAGGGATGGGTAGTGAACACTGAAGCTTTCTTT; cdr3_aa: CASTPGQGWVVNTEAFF
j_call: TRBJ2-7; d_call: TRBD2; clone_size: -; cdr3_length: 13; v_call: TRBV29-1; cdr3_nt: TGCAGCGTAGTAGCGGGGCCCCCCTACGAGCAGTACTTC; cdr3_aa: CSVVAGPPYEQYF
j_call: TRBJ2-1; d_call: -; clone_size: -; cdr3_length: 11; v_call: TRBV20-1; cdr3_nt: TGCAGTGCCAGACTAGTCAATGAGCAGTTCTTC; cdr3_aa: CSARLVNEQFF
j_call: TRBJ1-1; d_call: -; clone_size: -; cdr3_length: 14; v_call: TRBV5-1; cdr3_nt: TGCGCCAGCAGCTTGGACAGTGCTAACACTGAAGCTTTCTTT; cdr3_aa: CASSLDSANTEAFF
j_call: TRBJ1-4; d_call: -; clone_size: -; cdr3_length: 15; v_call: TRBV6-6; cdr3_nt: TGTGCCAGCAGTCCCACCGGCCAGAATAGTGAAAAACTGTTTTTT; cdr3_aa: CASSPTGQNSEKLFF
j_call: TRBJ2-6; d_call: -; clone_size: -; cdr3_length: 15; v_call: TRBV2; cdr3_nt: TGTGCCAGCAGTGCTGAAATCTCTGGGGCCAACGTCCTGACTTTC; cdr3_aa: CASSAEISGANVLTF
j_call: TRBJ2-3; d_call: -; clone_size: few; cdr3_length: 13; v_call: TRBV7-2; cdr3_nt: TGTGCCAGCAGCCAGTCCCCTGGGAGTACGCAGTATTTT; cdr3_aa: CASSQSPGSTQYF
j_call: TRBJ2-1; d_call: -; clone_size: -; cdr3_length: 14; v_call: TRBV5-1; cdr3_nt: TGCGCCAGCTCGACAGGAACCTCGTACAATGAGCAGTTCTTC; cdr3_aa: CASSTGTSYNEQFF
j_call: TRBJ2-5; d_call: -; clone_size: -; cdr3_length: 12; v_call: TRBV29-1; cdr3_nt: TGCAGCGCTCGACCCGCAGGCGGGACCCAGTACTTC; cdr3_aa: CSARPAGGTQYF
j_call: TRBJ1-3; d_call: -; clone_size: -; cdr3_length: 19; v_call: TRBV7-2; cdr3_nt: TGTGCCAGCAGCTTATTACAGCTCCGGGCTGCGGCCACTGGAAACACCATATATTTT; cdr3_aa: CASSLLQLRAAATGNTIYF
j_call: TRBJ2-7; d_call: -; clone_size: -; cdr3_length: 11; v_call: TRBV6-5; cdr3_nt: TGTGCCAGCAGTACCCCCCGCTCCGAGTACTTC; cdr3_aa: CASSTPRSEYF
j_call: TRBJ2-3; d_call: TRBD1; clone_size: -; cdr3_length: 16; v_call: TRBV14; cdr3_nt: TGTGCCAGCAGCCAATGGGGGACAGGGTACACAGATACGCAGTATTTT; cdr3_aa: CASSQWGTGYTDTQYF
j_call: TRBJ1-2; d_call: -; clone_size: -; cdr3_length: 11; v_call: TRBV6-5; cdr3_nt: TGTGCCAGCAGTTCGGGGTATGGCTACACCTTC; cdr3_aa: CASSSGYGYTF
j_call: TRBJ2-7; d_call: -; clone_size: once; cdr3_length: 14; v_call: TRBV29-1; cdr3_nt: TGCAGCGTTGAAGATTCTGCCTTTTCCTACGAGCAGTACTTC; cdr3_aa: CSVEDSAFSYEQYF
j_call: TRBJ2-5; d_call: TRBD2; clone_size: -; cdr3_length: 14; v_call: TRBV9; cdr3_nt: TGTGCCAGCAGCCCGCAAGCGGGAGGAGAGACCCAGTACTTC; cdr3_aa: CASSPQAGGETQYF